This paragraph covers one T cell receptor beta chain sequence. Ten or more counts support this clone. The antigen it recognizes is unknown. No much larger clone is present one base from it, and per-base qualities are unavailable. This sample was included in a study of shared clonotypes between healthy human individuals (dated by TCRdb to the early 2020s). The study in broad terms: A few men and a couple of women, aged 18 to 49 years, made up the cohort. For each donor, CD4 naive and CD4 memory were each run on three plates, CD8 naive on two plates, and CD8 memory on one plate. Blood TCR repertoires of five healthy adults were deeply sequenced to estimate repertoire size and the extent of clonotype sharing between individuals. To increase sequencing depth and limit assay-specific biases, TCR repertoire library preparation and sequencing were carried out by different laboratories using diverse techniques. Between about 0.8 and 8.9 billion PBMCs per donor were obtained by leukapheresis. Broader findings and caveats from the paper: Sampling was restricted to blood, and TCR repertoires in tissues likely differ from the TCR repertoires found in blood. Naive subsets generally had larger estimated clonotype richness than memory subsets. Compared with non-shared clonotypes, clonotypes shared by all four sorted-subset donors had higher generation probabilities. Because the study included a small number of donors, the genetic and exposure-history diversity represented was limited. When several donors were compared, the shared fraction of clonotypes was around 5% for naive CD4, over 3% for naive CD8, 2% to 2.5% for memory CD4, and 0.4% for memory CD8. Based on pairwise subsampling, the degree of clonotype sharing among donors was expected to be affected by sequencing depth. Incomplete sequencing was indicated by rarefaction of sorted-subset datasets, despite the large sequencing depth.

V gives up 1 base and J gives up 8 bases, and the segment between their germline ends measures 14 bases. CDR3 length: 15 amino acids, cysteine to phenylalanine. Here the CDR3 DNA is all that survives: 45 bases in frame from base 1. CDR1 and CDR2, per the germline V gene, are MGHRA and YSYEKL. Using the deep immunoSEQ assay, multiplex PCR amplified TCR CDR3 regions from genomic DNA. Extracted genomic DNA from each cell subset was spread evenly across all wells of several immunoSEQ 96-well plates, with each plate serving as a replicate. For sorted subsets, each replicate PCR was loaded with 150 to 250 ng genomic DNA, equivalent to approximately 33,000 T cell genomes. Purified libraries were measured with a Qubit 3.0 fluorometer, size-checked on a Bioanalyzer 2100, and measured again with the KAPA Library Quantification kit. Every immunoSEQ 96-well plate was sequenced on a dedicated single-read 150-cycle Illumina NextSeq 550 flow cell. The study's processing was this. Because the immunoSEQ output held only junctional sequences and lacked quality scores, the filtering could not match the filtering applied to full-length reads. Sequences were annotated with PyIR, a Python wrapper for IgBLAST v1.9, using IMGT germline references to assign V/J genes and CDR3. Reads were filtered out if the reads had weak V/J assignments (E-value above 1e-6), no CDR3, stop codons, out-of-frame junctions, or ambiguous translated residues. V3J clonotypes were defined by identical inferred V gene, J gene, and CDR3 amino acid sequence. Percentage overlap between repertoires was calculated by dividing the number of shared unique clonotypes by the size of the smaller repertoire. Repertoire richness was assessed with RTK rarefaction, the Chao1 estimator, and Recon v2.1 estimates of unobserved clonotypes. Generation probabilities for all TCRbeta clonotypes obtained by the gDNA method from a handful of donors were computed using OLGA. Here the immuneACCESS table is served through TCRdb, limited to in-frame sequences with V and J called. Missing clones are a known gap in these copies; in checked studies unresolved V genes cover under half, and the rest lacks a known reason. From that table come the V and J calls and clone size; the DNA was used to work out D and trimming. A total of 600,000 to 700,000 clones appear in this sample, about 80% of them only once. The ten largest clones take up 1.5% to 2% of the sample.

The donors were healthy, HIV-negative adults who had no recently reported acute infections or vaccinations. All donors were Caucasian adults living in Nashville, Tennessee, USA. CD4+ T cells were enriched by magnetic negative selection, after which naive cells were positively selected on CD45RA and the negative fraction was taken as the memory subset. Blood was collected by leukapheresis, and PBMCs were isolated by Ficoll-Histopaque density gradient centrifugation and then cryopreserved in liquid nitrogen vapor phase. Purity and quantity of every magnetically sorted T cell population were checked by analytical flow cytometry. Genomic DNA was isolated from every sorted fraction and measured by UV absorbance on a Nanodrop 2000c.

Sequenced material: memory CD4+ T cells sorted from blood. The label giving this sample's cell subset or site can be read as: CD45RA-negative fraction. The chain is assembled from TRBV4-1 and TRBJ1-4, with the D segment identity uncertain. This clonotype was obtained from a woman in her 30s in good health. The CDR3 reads CASSQVSGRREKLFF. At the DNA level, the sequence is TGCGCCAGCAGCCAAGTTTCCGGTCGTCGAGAAAAACTGTTTTTT.